This TCR beta chain was captured in a study of T-cell reconstitution after alpha-beta-depleted transplantation in children. The V gene's germline CDR1 is MNHEY and CDR2 SVGAGI. The length of the CDR3 is 16 residues. The trim removed 6 bases at V and 4 bases at J, leaving 8 bases unmatched. In regard to this clonotype: Its target is not known.

During its preparation, the TCRbeta library received unique molecular identifiers. TCRdb reprocessed the PCR reads via MiXCR and lists one record per CDR3 protein. The top ten hold about 5% of the sample, which has approximately 230,000 distinct CDR3 sequences, 20% to 30% seen once. Study-level findings and limits: At the one-year point after transplant, T-cell counts and TCRbeta diversity were found to come mostly from T cells that had been newly produced. The study traced high day-60 TCRbeta diversity in some patients to surviving recipient T cells and thymic progenitors. In patients about two months after transplant, alpha-beta T cells reportedly arose from several hundred expanded graft clones.

This sample comprised PBMCs, mostly from graft donor cells, obtained 360 days after TCRalphabeta/CD19-depleted stem cell transplant. The chain carries TRBV6-5 and TRBJ2-6; 8 bases agree with TRBD1. The TCR originated in a female patient between 2 and 15 years old who had a stem cell transplant for congenital amegakaryocytic thrombocytopenia, so the T cells may come from the graft donor. CDR3: CASRPGQGLGANVLTF. DNA for the CDR3: TGTGCCAGCAGACCAGGACAGGGTCTGGGGGCCAACGTCCTGACTTTC.